This TCR beta chain was identified during a study of early T cells in non-severe SARS-CoV-2 infection. About the study: Unpaired chains resulted from sequencing bulk RNA of unsorted whole blood.

TCRdb independently ran MiXCR on the 5' RACE reads; one entry per CDR3 protein. The table includes 98,000 or so distinct CDR3 sequences, about 12% detected once. This clonotype has a handful of counts. Germline loops: CDR1 SGHDN, CDR2 FVKESK. This CDR3 region has 14 residues. Trimming removed 4 bases at V and 0 bases at J, with 9 bases between. This chain uses TRBV14 with TRBJ1-1; D call uncertain. The clonotype originates from an adult who was a healthcare worker with PCR-confirmed SARS-CoV-2 infection or an uninfected control (not recorded which). Input material: whole blood. The CDR3 sequence is CASSPGRLNTEAFF. The CDR3 DNA reads as TGTGCCAGCAGCCCCGGACGGTTGAACACTGAAGCTTTCTTT.